The present entry profiles one TCR beta chain with its context. This specimen belongs to a study of blood T cell repertoires in COVID-19. Produced via immunoSEQ multiplex PCR; TCRdb's table is partial and in-frame only. The sample holds 300,000 or so clones, about 87% seen once. There are 15 residues in the CDR3. Trimming took 4 bases from V and 8 from J; bases not matched to a gene: 8. Germline assignment: CDR1 SGHRS and CDR2 YFSETQ. The sequencing sample was made of peripheral blood. This chain connects TRBV5-1 to TRBJ2-1; 11 bases map to TRBD2. This clonotype originated in a woman in her thirties or forties with acute or convalescent COVID-19. CDR3 amino acids: CASSEYSGGADEQFF. Here the CDR3 DNA reads TGCGCCAGCAGCGAATATAGCGGGGGGGCGGATGAGCAGTTCTTC.